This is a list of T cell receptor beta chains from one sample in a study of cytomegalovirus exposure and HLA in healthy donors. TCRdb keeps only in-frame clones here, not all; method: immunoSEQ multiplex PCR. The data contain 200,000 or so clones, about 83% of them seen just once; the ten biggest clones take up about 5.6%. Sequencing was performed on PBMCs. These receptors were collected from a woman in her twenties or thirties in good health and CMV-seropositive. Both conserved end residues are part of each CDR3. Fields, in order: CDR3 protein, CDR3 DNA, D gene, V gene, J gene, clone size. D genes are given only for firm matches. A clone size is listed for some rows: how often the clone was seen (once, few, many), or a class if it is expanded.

CASSGDRVHTEAFF	TGCGCCAGCAGTGGGGACAGGGTCCACACTGAAGCTTTCTTT	TRBD1	TRBV10-2	TRBJ1-1	NA
CATSRVSSEKLFF	TGTGCCACCAGCAGAGTATCGTCTGAAAAACTGTTTTTT	NA	TRBV15	TRBJ1-4	NA
CASSTGQVTGELFF	TGCGCCAGCAGCACGGGACAGGTCACCGGGGAGCTGTTTTTT	TRBD1	TRBV5-1	TRBJ2-2	NA
CASSPGLLANYGYTF	TGTGCCAGCTCACCTGGACTCCTTGCTAACTATGGCTACACCTTC	NA	TRBV18	TRBJ1-2	few
CASSLGGVSTEAFF	TGCGCCAGCAGCTTGGGCGGGGTCAGCACTGAAGCTTTCTTT	NA	TRBV5-1	TRBJ1-1	few
CATSRDGLAGETQYF	TGTGCCACCAGCAGAGATGGACTAGCTGGGGAGACCCAGTACTTC	TRBD2	TRBV15	TRBJ2-5	NA
CASSYVAGSSYNEQFF	TGTGCCAGCAGTTACGTAGCGGGCTCCTCCTACAATGAGCAGTTCTTC	TRBD2	TRBV6-6	TRBJ2-1	NA
CASSVSGRSFTPDTQYF	TGTGCCAGCAGCGTTAGCGGGAGGTCCTTCACACCGGATACGCAGTATTTT	TRBD2	TRBV11-2	TRBJ2-3	NA
CSVKINYEQYF	TGCAGCGTTAAAATAAACTACGAGCAGTACTTC	NA	TRBV29-1	TRBJ2-7	NA
CASSYDRFSNQPQHF	TGTGCCAGCAGTTACGACAGGTTTAGCAATCAGCCCCAGCATTTT	NA	TRBV6-6	TRBJ1-5	NA
CASRMFGEAFF	TGCGCCAGCAGGATGTTCGGTGAAGCTTTCTTT	NA	TRBV10-2	TRBJ1-1	NA
CASSPPLAGANNEQFF	TGCGCCAGCAGCCCACCCTTAGCGGGGGCTAACAATGAGCAGTTCTTC	TRBD2	TRBV5-1	TRBJ2-1	NA
CASGPYEQYF	TGTGCCAGCGGGCCCTACGAGCAGTACTTC	NA	TRBV27	TRBJ2-7	once
CASSDAKWGGPSYNEQFF	TGCGCCAGCAGTGATGCTAAATGGGGGGGGCCCTCCTACAATGAGCAGTTCTTC	NA	TRBV10-1	TRBJ2-1	once
CASSLRVGELFF	TGTGCCAGCAGCCTCAGGGTCGGGGAGCTGTTTTTT	NA	TRBV2	TRBJ2-2	NA
CASSTQGAKSEAFF	TGTGCCAGTAGTACCCAGGGGGCCAAATCTGAAGCTTTCTTT	TRBD1	TRBV19	TRBJ1-1	NA
CATSRDSFGAGELFF	TGTGCCACCAGCAGAGATTCGTTCGGTGCCGGGGAGCTGTTTTTT	NA	TRBV15	TRBJ2-2	few
CASSARGNMNTEAFF	TGTGCCAGCAGCGCGAGGGGGAATATGAACACTGAAGCTTTCTTT	NA	TRBV9	TRBJ1-1	NA
CASSFRLGSEQFF	TGTGCCAGCAGTTTCCGACTGGGGAGTGAGCAGTTCTTC	NA	TRBV6-5	TRBJ2-1	NA
CASSLVLSYEQYF	TGTGCCAGCAGCTTAGTATTATCCTACGAGCAGTACTTC	NA	TRBV11-2	TRBJ2-7	few
CASSDGQENTEAFF	TGCGCCAGCAGCGACGGACAGGAGAACACTGAAGCTTTCTTT	TRBD1	TRBV5-1	TRBJ1-1	NA
CASSSGLGIDEQFF	TGTGCCAGCAGCTCGGGACTGGGTATAGATGAGCAGTTCTTC	NA	TRBV7-2	TRBJ2-1	NA
CASSQIAGGKETQYF	TGCGCCAGCAGCCAGATAGCGGGAGGGAAAGAGACCCAGTACTTC	TRBD2	TRBV4-1	TRBJ2-5	once
CASSLNGGNTEAFF	TGTGCCAGCAGCCTAAACGGGGGGAACACTGAAGCTTTCTTT	NA	TRBV27	TRBJ1-1	many
CAISSVGTGEGYTF	TGTGCCATCAGTTCAGTAGGGACAGGGGAAGGCTACACCTTC	TRBD1	TRBV10-3	TRBJ1-2	few
CASSLRDYTEAFF	TGTGCCAGCAGTTTGCGCGATTACACTGAAGCTTTCTTT	NA	TRBV27	TRBJ1-1	NA
CASFAPIGYGYTF	TGTGCCAGCTTTGCCCCTATCGGGTATGGCTACACCTTC	NA	TRBV18	TRBJ1-2	once
CASSPALTYEQYF	TGTGCCAGCAGCCCAGCGTTAACCTACGAGCAGTACTTC	NA	TRBV6-5	TRBJ2-7	once
CASSENEWARNEKLFF	TGTGCCAGCAGCGAGAACGAGTGGGCCCGTAATGAAAAACTGTTTTTT	NA	TRBV9	TRBJ1-4	few
CASSLYGSSYNEQFF	TGTGCCAGCAGCTTATACGGGAGCTCCTACAATGAGCAGTTCTTC	NA	TRBV5-6	TRBJ2-1	NA
CASSLGDYTGELFF	TGTGCCAGCAGCTTAGGGGATTACACCGGGGAGCTGTTTTTT	NA	TRBV5-4	TRBJ2-2	NA
CASSQGLDNQETQYF	TGTGCCAGCAGCCAGGGACTAGACAATCAAGAGACCCAGTACTTC	TRBD2	TRBV7-6	TRBJ2-5	NA